The 8 T cell receptor beta chains given below trace back to one sample, sequenced in a study of blood T cell repertoires in COVID-19 (TCRdb year 2020). The library relied on the immunoSEQ multiplex PCR assay. TCRdb limited this immuneACCESS table to in-frame rearrangements with V and J called. A share of clones is missing; checked studies link under half to unresolved V genes, and the rest is unexplained. The table for this sample lists about 73,000 clones; about four fifths of them were counted only once. Of the sample, 25% to 30% is held by the ten largest clones. Sample: peripheral blood. These receptors were taken from a human donor in a cohort sampled during active COVID-19.

V is TRBV18 and J is TRBJ2-7; D gene ambiguous. In germline, CDR1 is KGHSH, CDR2 LQKENI. Trimming removed 6 bases at V and 1 base at J, with 16 bases between. The CDR3 covers 15 residues. This CDR3 is CASSESTVGSYEQYF. CDR3 DNA sequence: TGTGCCAGCTCCGAATCAACGGTCGGGTCCTACGAGCAGTACTTC.

The CDR3 nucleotides read TGTGCCAGCAGCGTATTGGGACACTCCCAAGAGACCCAGTACTTC. The encoded protein is CASSVLGHSQETQYF. The chain links TRBV7-6 to TRBJ2-5, with a weak D call TRBD1 (6 bases). V lost 5 bases and J lost 1, with 14 bases in between. CDR1 and CDR2 (germline): SGHVS, FNYEAQ. This CDR3 spans 15 amino acids.

This chain joins TRBV7-6 and TRBJ1-4; TRBD1 might be the D (6 bases). The CDR3 runs to 16 residues. V gave up 4 bases and J gave up 1 base, with 13 bases separating them. The germline CDR1 and CDR2 sequences are SGHVS and FNYEAQ. In DNA, the CDR3 is TGTGCCAGCAGCTCATACTCAGGGGTAACTAATGAAAAACTGTTTTTT. This encodes CASSSYSGVTNEKLFF.

The chain recombines TRBV18 with TRBJ2-2; TRBD1 agrees at 8 bases. V lost 3 bases to trimming and J lost 9 bases; unmatched junction nucleotides: 9. Germline-derived CDR1 and CDR2 are KGHSH and LQKENI. The CDR3 runs 15 residues. The CDR3 protein is CASSPRTGLLWELFF. CDR3 DNA: TGTGCCAGCTCACCGCGGACAGGGCTCCTTTGGGAGCTGTTTTTT.

The CDR3 loop reads CASSYRSGTGNYGYTF. In nucleotides, the CDR3 is TGTGCCAGCAGTTACCGGTCGGGGACAGGGAACTATGGCTACACCTTC. The V gene is TRBV6-5, the J gene TRBJ1-2, with TRBD1 identical over 9 bases. V dropped 2 bases and J dropped 2; count of bases not matched to a gene: 6. The CDR3 runs 16 residues. The germline V gene encodes CDR1 MNHEY and CDR2 SVGAGI.

This clone has at least ten counts. This chain links TRBV19 with TRBJ2-1; 9 nucleotides align to TRBD2. CDR1 is LNHDA and CDR2 is SQIVND in the germline V gene (reference sequence). Trimming took 6 bases from V and 7 from J; bases not matched to a gene: 13. The CDR3 loop spans 16 amino acids. CDR3 residues: CASRPEAGGPRNEQFF. CDR3 sequence (DNA): TGTGCCAGTAGACCGGAGGCGGGGGGGCCTAGGAATGAGCAGTTCTTC.

The J gene is TRBJ2-1, the V gene TRBV14; D is possibly TRBD1 (6 bases). The V and J ends lost 0 bases and 9 bases respectively, with 12 bases between them. CDR1 and CDR2 (germline): SGHDN, FVKESK. This CDR3 is built from 14 residues. Written as DNA, the CDR3 is TGTGCCAGCAGCCAAGATTGGGGGCTGGGTGAGCAGTTCTTC. Translated, it gives CASSQDWGLGEQFF.

This clone was counted once. The chain has TRBV3-1 (or the pseudogene TRBV3-2) and TRBJ2-5; 11 bases match TRBD2. Germline lookup yields CDR1 LGHDT and CDR2 YNNKEL (reference sequence). Germline trimming cut 4 bases from V and 1 base from J; bases unmatched to any gene: 14. This CDR3 comprises 19 residues. The CDR3 sequence: CASSLPPLRLAGGQETQYF. DNA for the CDR3: TGTGCCAGCAGCCTACCCCCACTTCGGCTAGCGGGGGGCCAAGAGACCCAGTACTTC.